Listed below are T cell receptor beta chains from one sample, sequenced in a study of siplizumab effects on memory and regulatory T cells. This table comes from immunoSEQ multiplex PCR, and its TCRdb copy is limited to in-frame clones, with some not included. The data contain fewer than 110,000 clones, about 90% of them singletons. The sequenced sample was non-Treg CD4+ T cells sorted from blood. All receptors derive from a human donor in good health. Both conserved end residues are part of each CDR3.

12,TRBV29-1,TRBJ2-5,CSAVTGEETQYF
13,TRBV6-5,TRBJ2-7,CASSYPGRYEQYF
20,TRBV9,TRBJ2-1,CASSVPGLADHKRSYNEQFF
16,TRBV19,TRBJ1-5,CASMREQGRKGQPQHF
15,TRBV7-9,TRBJ2-2,CASSLDSGATGELFF
14,TRBV7-3,TRBJ2-3,CASSSLLGTDTQYF
13,TRBV7-9,TRBJ1-1,CASSLTGDTEAFF
17,TRBV14,TRBJ2-6,CASSLGTGKAGANVLTF
14,TRBV28,TRBJ1-2,CASIRAGTNYGYTF
14,TRBV4-1,TRBJ2-1,CASSRLARYNEQFF
14,TRBV7-6,TRBJ1-2,CASSRDKAIYGYTF
12,TRBV7-9,TRBJ2-7,CASSLGAYEQYF
14,TRBV30,TRBJ1-6,CAWSVGGKYSPLHF
15,TRBV15,TRBJ2-7,CATSPRGGTAREQYF
12,TRBV29-1,TRBJ1-2,CSVAVPVYGYTF
14,TRBV25-1,TRBJ1-3,CASRGVNSGNTIYF
14,TRBV30,TRBJ1-2,CAHSAFERYFGYTF
12,TRBV7-2,TRBJ2-7,CASSRLGYEQYF
12,TRBV6-5,TRBJ2-1,CASSYSTNEQFF
14,TRBV7-2,TRBJ1-2,CASSSGQGDYGYTF